The T cell receptor beta chain described here comes from a study of shared clonotypes between healthy human individuals. Study background: Each donor had three CD4 naive, three CD4 memory, two CD8 naive and one CD8 memory plate. Findings and caveats of the study: Expectations were that clonotype sharing among donors would be affected by sequencing depth.

On this clone itself: Its specificity is unknown.

Healthy HIV-negative adults with no recent acute infections or vaccinations were recruited as donors. Into CD45RA+ naive and CD45RA-negative memory subsets, the CD4+ cells were split. Some clones are missing from TCRdb's copy, which holds only in-frame ones; the method was immunoSEQ multiplex PCR. The data show roughly 2.6 million clones, with more than 90% seen just once and 0.14% held by the top ten. The germline V gene encodes CDR1 SGHAT and CDR2 FQNNGV. This CDR3 has 16 amino acids. V trimming: 5 bases; J trimming: 5 bases; junction bases outside the gene matches: 10. Sequenced input: naive CD4+ T cells sorted from blood. As for subset: CD45RA+ positively selected. This TCR derives from a man in his late teens or twenties in good health. The chain links TRBV11-2 to TRBJ2-5; 11 bases map to TRBD1. DNA for the CDR3: TGTGCCAGCAGCATCCTCCGGGACAGGGGGGATGAGACCCAGTACTTC. Translated, it gives CASSILRDRGDETQYF.